Listed below are T cell receptor beta chains from one sample, sequenced in a study of blood T cell repertoires in COVID-19. The data were produced by immunoSEQ multiplex PCR, yet TCRdb's version contains in-frame clones alone and is incomplete. The repertoire has around 250,000 clones, 89% of them found once; the top ten carry 4% to 5%. Specimen: peripheral blood. All receptors derive from a middle-aged woman who had recovered from COVID-19. The CDR3 runs from the conserved cysteine through the conserved F or W. D genes are given only for firm matches. The size entry is marked missing in some rows and otherwise reads once, few, many or a size class.

j_gene	v_gene	d_gene	abundance	CDR3aa	CDR3nt
TRBJ1-2	TRBV7-9	-	-	CASSSLPLNYGYTF	TGTGCCAGCAGCTCCCTTCCCCTCAACTATGGCTACACCTTC
TRBJ2-2	TRBV4-3	-	-	CASSQEEPSTGELFF	TGCGCCAGCAGCCAAGAAGAACCCAGCACCGGGGAGCTGTTTTTT
TRBJ1-1	TRBV27	-	-	CASSQNPGLYEAFF	TGTGCCAGCAGCCAAAATCCGGGACTCTATGAAGCTTTCTTT
TRBJ1-1	TRBV30	-	once	CAWSPRGGTEAFF	TGTGCCTGGAGTCCGAGAGGTGGCACTGAAGCTTTCTTT
TRBJ1-6	TRBV7-2	-	-	CASSLNSGARLHF	TGTGCCAGCAGCCTGAACTCAGGGGCCCGACTCCACTTT
TRBJ1-4	TRBV12-3/TRBV12-4	-	once	CASSLGLEGKLFF	TGTGCCAGCAGTTTGGGCCTCGAGGGAAAACTGTTTTTT
TRBJ1-3	TRBV2	-	-	CASTTGFGNTIYF	TGTGCCAGTACTACAGGCTTCGGAAACACCATATATTTT
TRBJ1-5	TRBV29-1	TRBD1	-	CSVGQGINQPQHF	TGCAGCGTTGGACAGGGTATCAATCAGCCCCAGCATTTT
TRBJ1-2	TRBV7-2	-	-	CASSLAGRGGYTF	TGTGCCAGCAGCTTAGCCGGGAGGGGAGGCTACACCTTC
TRBJ1-2	TRBV5-6	-	once	CASSLDTNYGYTF	TGTGCCAGCAGCTTGGACACTAACTATGGCTACACCTTC
TRBJ1-1	TRBV19	-	-	CASSARPMETEAFF	TGTGCCAGTAGTGCCCGGCCCATGGAGACTGAAGCTTTCTTT
TRBJ1-1	TRBV9	-	-	CASSSSGTEAFF	TGTGCCAGCAGCTCCTCCGGGACTGAAGCTTTCTTT
TRBJ2-2	TRBV5-4	-	-	CASSLGTGTLNTGELFF	TGTGCCAGCAGCTTGGGTACCGGGACACTGAACACCGGGGAGCTGTTTTTT
TRBJ2-7	TRBV6-6	TRBD2	-	CASSYAGGPIEQYF	TGTGCCAGCAGTTACGCGGGGGGGCCTATCGAGCAGTACTTC
TRBJ1-5	TRBV2	-	-	CASSDSDTNQPQHF	TGTGCCAGCAGTGATTCGGACACCAATCAGCCCCAGCATTTT
TRBJ2-7	TRBV6-5	TRBD1	-	CASSTLDRGSYEQYF	TGTGCCAGCAGTACCCTGGACAGGGGATCATACGAGCAGTACTTC
TRBJ2-7	TRBV6-6	-	few	CASSYHGTYEQYF	TGTGCCAGCAGTTACCACGGGACCTACGAGCAGTACTTC